The text below deals with one T cell receptor beta chain. Since a much larger clone is just one base distant, this may be a read error. TCRdb passed the reads through MiXCR, listing each CDR3 protein once. The table shows under 200,000 distinct CDR3 sequences, with approximately 9.6% occurring only once. This sample is part of a study of T cell repertoires in cytomegalovirus infection. Study as a whole: Carrying CMV and the relevant HLA type showed in public TCR beta signatures.

CDR3 length: 13 residues. Germline V gene data show CDR1 as SNHLY and CDR2 as FYNNEI. The chain is built from TRBV2 and TRBJ1-4; 8 bases match TRBD1. This sequence originates from a human donor in good health (CMV status not recorded). Some clones in this sample may be carry-over from other donors' samples. The sequencing sample was made of PBMCs. The chain's CDR3 is CASNRDRGEKQFF. The CDR3 bases are TGTGCCAGCAATCGAGACAGGGGTGAAAAACAGTTTTTT.